Described below is a single T cell receptor beta chain sequence and its context. The antigen remains undetermined. This may arise from a read error, as a much more abundant clone is one base away. The CDR3 contains 12 residues. CDR1 SGHRS and CDR2 YFSETQ come from the germline V gene. The J segment lost 6 bases and the V segment lost 10 bases, leaving 4 bases of the junction unmatched. These data come from a study of identical twins. General study findings and limits: There is a chance that invariant MAIT and iNKT cells partially muddied zero-insertion analyses.

Via MiXCR, TCRdb re-called the 5' RACE reads, giving one row per CDR3 protein. The sample contains 520,000 or so distinct CDR3 sequences, 22% of which appear only once. Separately, the same data were catalogued under a study of T cells expressing NK-cell markers.

V is TRBV5-1 and J is TRBJ2-1; the match to TRBD2 covers 10 bases. This clonotype was obtained from a woman aged 18-30 years in good health. The sample taken for sequencing was CD4+ T cells sorted from blood. The CDR3 bases are TGCGCCTCCGGGACTAGCGTCAATGAGCAGTTCTTC. This gives the protein CASGTSVNEQFF.